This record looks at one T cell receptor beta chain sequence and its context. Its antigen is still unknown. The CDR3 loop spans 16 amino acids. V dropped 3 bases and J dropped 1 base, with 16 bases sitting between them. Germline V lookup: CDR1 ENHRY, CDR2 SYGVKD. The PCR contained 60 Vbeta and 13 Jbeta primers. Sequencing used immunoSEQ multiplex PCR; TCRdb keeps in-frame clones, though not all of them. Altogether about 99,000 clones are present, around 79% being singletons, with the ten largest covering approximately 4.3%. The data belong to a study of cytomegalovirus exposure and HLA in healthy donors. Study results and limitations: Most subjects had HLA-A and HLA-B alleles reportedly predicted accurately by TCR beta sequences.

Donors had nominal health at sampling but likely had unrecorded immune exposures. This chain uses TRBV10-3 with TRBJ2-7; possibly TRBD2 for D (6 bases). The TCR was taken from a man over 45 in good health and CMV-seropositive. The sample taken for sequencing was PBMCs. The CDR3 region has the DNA TGTGCCATCAGTGACTTCTCTAGCGCGGGATCCTACGAGCAGTACTTC. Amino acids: CAISDFSSAGSYEQYF.